A selection of T cell receptor beta chains follows, all from one sample in a study of beta chain features in type 1 diabetes. Sequencing was performed with immunoSEQ multiplex PCR; in TCRdb, only in-frame clones are kept and a portion is missing. This table has some 290,000 clones, less than 30% appearing once. The sequencing sample was made of naive CD4+ T cells from blood. The receptor set was obtained from a young woman with type 1 diabetes. Both conserved end residues are part of each CDR3. The order of the fields is clone size, V gene, D gene, J gene, CDR3 protein, CDR3 DNA. The D gene is left open where the match is weak. Expanded clones get a size class; other rows say once, few or many, or leave the size out.

>NA|TRBV6-5|NA|TRBJ1-2
CASSYSNSYGYTF
TGTGCCAGCAGTTACTCGAACAGCTATGGCTACACCTTC
>few|TRBV2|NA|TRBJ2-1
CASSPRWGHEQFF
TGTGCCAGCAGCCCTCGGTGGGGCCATGAGCAGTTCTTC
>NA|TRBV25-1|TRBD2|TRBJ2-1
CASSRNAAGGLYNEQFF
TGTGCCAGCAGTCGAAATGCAGCGGGAGGGCTCTACAATGAGCAGTTCTTC
>NA|TRBV25-1|TRBD2|TRBJ2-7
CASSGYSGSSYEQYF
TGTGCCAGCAGTGGATATAGCGGGAGCTCCTACGAGCAGTACTTC
>NA|TRBV30|NA|TRBJ2-1
CAWIKTGIPYNEQFF
TGTGCCTGGATTAAGACAGGCATACCCTACAATGAGCAGTTCTTC
>few|TRBV9|NA|TRBJ2-5
CASSVGPSQETQYF
TGTGCCAGCAGCGTAGGACCTAGCCAAGAGACCCAGTACTTC
>NA|TRBV11-2|TRBD2|TRBJ2-1
CASSLAGGLQNIEQFF
TGTGCCAGCAGCTTAGCTGGGGGACTACAAAATATCGAGCAGTTCTTC
>NA|TRBV7-2|NA|TRBJ1-5
CASSPGRDLGQPQHF
TGTGCCAGCAGCCCCGGCCGGGATCTGGGACAGCCCCAGCATTTT
>few|TRBV7-2|TRBD2|TRBJ2-1
CASSVGGTRNNEQFF
TGTGCCAGCAGCGTAGGAGGGACTAGGAACAATGAGCAGTTCTTC
>NA|TRBV5-6|NA|TRBJ2-1
CASSLYYNEQFF
TGTGCCAGCAGCTTGTACTACAATGAGCAGTTCTTC
>NA|TRBV2|NA|TRBJ2-7
CASSVEGNPYEQYF
TGTGCCAGCAGTGTAGAGGGAAATCCCTACGAGCAGTACTTC
>NA|TRBV7-6|NA|TRBJ1-4
CASNSGRGVELFF
TGTGCCAGCAACTCCGGGCGGGGGGTCGAACTGTTTTTT
>NA|TRBV13|NA|TRBJ2-5
CASSLGLVETQYF
TGTGCCAGCAGCTTAGGCCTTGTGGAGACCCAGTACTTC
>NA|TRBV30|TRBD2|TRBJ2-3
CAWSVGLAGEGTDTQYF
TGTGCCTGGAGTGTAGGACTAGCGGGAGAGGGCACAGATACGCAGTATTTT
>NA|TRBV13|TRBD1|TRBJ1-1
CASSLRMTGSRAFF
TGTGCCAGCAGCTTGCGAATGACAGGGTCTAGAGCTTTCTTT
>NA|TRBV7-2|TRBD2|TRBJ2-7
CASSLGAGSTYEQYF
TGTGCCAGCAGCTTAGGAGCGGGAAGTACCTACGAGCAGTACTTC
>few|TRBV18|NA|TRBJ1-5
CASSPPGRGSNQPQHF
TGTGCCAGCTCACCACCGGGCAGGGGTAGCAATCAGCCCCAGCATTTT
>NA|TRBV30|NA|TRBJ2-7
CAWSVGGVNYEQYF
TGTGCCTGGAGTGTAGGAGGGGTCAACTACGAGCAGTACTTC
>NA|TRBV9|TRBD2|TRBJ2-5
CASSVEAGGVTQYF
TGTGCCAGCAGCGTAGAAGCGGGAGGGGTGACCCAGTACTTC
>NA|TRBV11-1|TRBD1|TRBJ2-3
CASMDRGRQDTQYF
TGTGCCAGTATGGACAGGGGGCGTCAAGATACGCAGTATTTT
>few|TRBV6-6|TRBD1|TRBJ1-2
CASSHGQGCTF
TGTGCCAGCAGCCACGGACAGGGCTGCACCTTC
>NA|TRBV27|NA|TRBJ2-7
CASSSQRLEQYF
TGTGCCAGCAGTTCCCAGCGGTTGGAGCAGTACTTC
>NA|TRBV29-1|TRBD2|TRBJ2-1
CSVGLATNEQFF
TGCAGCGTTGGACTAGCGACCAATGAGCAGTTCTTC
>NA|TRBV2|NA|TRBJ1-2
CASSGQGFHGYTF
TGTGCCAGCAGTGGTCAGGGATTTCATGGCTACACCTTC
>few|TRBV28|NA|TRBJ2-7
CASSLRHTLLNTDYEQYF
TGTGCCAGCAGTTTAAGGCACACCTTACTCAACACAGACTACGAGCAGTACTTC
>few|TRBV6-1|NA|TRBJ1-2
CASSVLGGGYTF
TGTGCCAGCAGTGTCTTAGGGGGTGGCTACACCTTC
>NA|TRBV7-8|TRBD2|TRBJ2-5
CASSRIPWTTGRETQYF
TGTGCCAGCAGCCGAATCCCCTGGACTACCGGGAGGGAGACCCAGTACTTC
>few|TRBV5-1|TRBD1|TRBJ2-7
CASARDSYEQYF
TGCGCCAGCGCCAGGGACAGCTACGAGCAGTACTTC
>NA|TRBV5-1|NA|TRBJ1-5
CASSLGSPSQPQHF
TGCGCCAGCAGCTTGGGGAGCCCTTCCCAGCCCCAGCATTTT
>NA|TRBV4-1|NA|TRBJ1-2
CASSQVRGASYGYTF
TGCGCCAGCAGCCAAGTTCGGGGGGCGAGCTATGGCTACACCTTC
>few|TRBV29-1|NA|TRBJ1-2
CSVGGDRIEINYGYTF
TGCAGCGTTGGTGGAGACAGGATCGAGATTAACTATGGCTACACCTTC
>NA|TRBV5-1|NA|TRBJ2-6
CASRVTYGANVLTF
TGCGCCAGCAGGGTCACCTATGGGGCCAACGTCCTGACTTTC
>NA|TRBV5-1|TRBD2|TRBJ2-3
CASRLAGEADTQYF
TGCGCCAGCCGACTAGCGGGAGAAGCAGATACGCAGTATTTT
>NA|TRBV27|NA|TRBJ2-3
CASSRTVTSTDTQYF
TGTGCCAGCAGTAGGACAGTGACTAGCACAGATACGCAGTATTTT
>NA|TRBV11-2|TRBD1|TRBJ2-5
CASSPGQGETQYF
TGTGCCAGCAGCCCGGGACAGGGAGAGACCCAGTACTTC
>few|TRBV30|NA|TRBJ1-5
CAWSVVGGGAGNQPQHF
TGTGCCTGGAGTGTTGTTGGAGGGGGGGCTGGCAATCAGCCCCAGCATTTT
>NA|TRBV18|NA|TRBJ2-5
CASSQYQETQYF
TGTGCCAGCTCCCAGTACCAAGAGACCCAGTACTTC